This T cell receptor (beta chain) stems from a study of blood T cell repertoires in COVID-19. On the study more broadly: The United States, Italy and Spain provided the acute and convalescent COVID-19 samples. T cells, B-cell-depleted T cells, or PBMCs supplied cDNA or gDNA.

Seattle researchers signed up patients amid active infection and tracked them longitudinally. Original methodology: Using reference gene primer amplification, nucleated cell counts were estimated. The table came from immunoSEQ multiplex PCR; TCRdb's copy has only in-frame clones and leaves some out. D and trimming were read from the DNA, whereas the V and J calls and clone size are those reported in that table. The repertoire holds about 370,000 clones, with roughly 90% as singletons. V was pared by 3 bases and J by 5 bases, with 2 bases of the junction left unmatched. The germline V gene has CDR1 DFQATT and CDR2 SNEGSKA (reference sequence). The CDR3 has 14 residues.

This chain uses TRBV20-1 with TRBJ2-2, with TRBD1 matching over 11 bases. The sample consisted of peripheral blood. The clonotype comes from a woman in her thirties with COVID-19, enrolled during active disease. Here the CDR3 DNA reads TGCAGTGCTAGTGGGACAGGGGGGACCGGGGAGCTGTTTTTT. Its protein product is CSASGTGGTGELFF.